Listed below are T cell receptor beta chains from one sample, sequenced in a study of chemoradiotherapy in HPV16-positive cancers. This table comes from immunoSEQ multiplex PCR, and its TCRdb copy is limited to in-frame clones, with some not included. Of over 10,000 clones in the sample, roughly 89% were seen once. Sequenced material: blood, taken from a patient who underwent chemoradiotherapy. The receptors originated from a human donor with HPV-associated anogenital cancer. The CDR3 runs from the conserved cysteine through the conserved F or W. Each record gives: J gene, clone size, D gene, V gene, CDR3 DNA, CDR3 protein. The D gene is left open where the match is weak. Clone size appears in some rows only: once, few, many, or a class for an expanded clone.

j_gene: TRBJ1-2; abundance: .; d_gene: .; v_gene: TRBV2; CDR3nt: TGTGCCAGCTGGGGGGACAACCTCTATGGCTACACCTTC; CDR3aa: CASWGDNLYGYTF
j_gene: TRBJ2-2; abundance: .; d_gene: .; v_gene: TRBV5-4; CDR3nt: TGTGCCAGCAGCTTGGATGGTGGGGGGCTGAGCACCGGGGAGCTGTTTTTT; CDR3aa: CASSLDGGGLSTGELFF
j_gene: TRBJ2-7; abundance: once; d_gene: .; v_gene: TRBV6-1; CDR3nt: TGTGCCAGCAGTCCTCCCACACCGGGCGAGCAGTACTTC; CDR3aa: CASSPPTPGEQYF
j_gene: TRBJ1-2; abundance: .; d_gene: .; v_gene: TRBV6-5; CDR3nt: TGTGCCAGCACCGACAGATATGGCTACACCTTC; CDR3aa: CASTDRYGYTF
j_gene: TRBJ2-7; abundance: .; d_gene: TRBD1; v_gene: TRBV6-5; CDR3nt: TGTGCCAGCAGCCGAGGGACAGGGGAAGGCTACGAGCAGTACTTC; CDR3aa: CASSRGTGEGYEQYF
j_gene: TRBJ2-6; abundance: .; d_gene: .; v_gene: TRBV4-1; CDR3nt: TGCGCCAGCAGCCAAGGACAGAGAGCTACTGGGGCCAACGTCCTGACTTTC; CDR3aa: CASSQGQRATGANVLTF
j_gene: TRBJ2-7; abundance: .; d_gene: TRBD1; v_gene: TRBV7-2; CDR3nt: TGTGCCAGCAGCCCAGGACAGGGTCGCTACGAGCAGTACTTC; CDR3aa: CASSPGQGRYEQYF
j_gene: TRBJ2-7; abundance: .; d_gene: .; v_gene: TRBV20-1; CDR3nt: TGCAGTGCTAGAGATCAGGGACTCCAGTACTTC; CDR3aa: CSARDQGLQYF
j_gene: TRBJ2-3; abundance: .; d_gene: .; v_gene: TRBV5-1; CDR3nt: TGCGCCAGCAGCTGGGTCACTCGCACAGATACGCAGTATTTT; CDR3aa: CASSWVTRTDTQYF
j_gene: TRBJ2-1; abundance: .; d_gene: .; v_gene: TRBV5-6; CDR3nt: TGTGCCAGCAGCTTGGTCCCAAATGAGCAGTTCTTC; CDR3aa: CASSLVPNEQFF
j_gene: TRBJ2-2; abundance: once; d_gene: TRBD2; v_gene: TRBV7-3; CDR3nt: TGTGCCAGCAGCCCACTAGCGGGAGGGGTTACCGGGGAGCTGTTTTTT; CDR3aa: CASSPLAGGVTGELFF
j_gene: TRBJ1-3; abundance: .; d_gene: .; v_gene: TRBV5-1; CDR3nt: TGCGCCAGCAGCTCCTCCGGGACCTTATCTGGAAACACCATATATTTT; CDR3aa: CASSSSGTLSGNTIYF
j_gene: TRBJ2-1; abundance: .; d_gene: .; v_gene: TRBV28; CDR3nt: TGTGCCAGCACGGGGAGTTGGACCTACAATGAGCAGTTCTTC; CDR3aa: CASTGSWTYNEQFF
j_gene: TRBJ2-3; abundance: .; d_gene: .; v_gene: TRBV7-3; CDR3nt: TGTGCCAGCAGCTTAGGCGGCAGGAGCACAGATACGCAGTATTTT; CDR3aa: CASSLGGRSTDTQYF
j_gene: TRBJ2-1; abundance: .; d_gene: TRBD1; v_gene: TRBV29-1; CDR3nt: TGCAGCGTTAAGGACAGGGGGGGCGGCGAGCAGTTCTTC; CDR3aa: CSVKDRGGGEQFF
j_gene: TRBJ2-1; abundance: .; d_gene: TRBD2; v_gene: TRBV6-5; CDR3nt: TGTGCCAGCAGTTACTCGGCGGGGGGGGAAAATGAGCAGTTCTTC; CDR3aa: CASSYSAGGENEQFF
j_gene: TRBJ1-1; abundance: .; d_gene: .; v_gene: TRBV6-4; CDR3nt: TGTGCCAGCCCGCATCGGGACATCGAGAACACTGAAGCTTTCTTT; CDR3aa: CASPHRDIENTEAFF
j_gene: TRBJ1-5; abundance: .; d_gene: .; v_gene: TRBV19; CDR3nt: TGTGCCAGTAGTATATCGGGGGGTCAGCCCCAGCATTTT; CDR3aa: CASSISGGQPQHF
j_gene: TRBJ1-4; abundance: .; d_gene: .; v_gene: TRBV28; CDR3nt: TGTGCCAGCAGTAAACCCGGAGGTGGTGATGAAAAACTGTTTTTT; CDR3aa: CASSKPGGGDEKLFF
j_gene: TRBJ1-4; abundance: few; d_gene: .; v_gene: TRBV4-1; CDR3nt: TGCGCCAGCAGCCACACAAAAGGGCAGGGAGGGGTGGCTAATGAAAAACTGTTTTTT; CDR3aa: CASSHTKGQGGVANEKLFF
j_gene: TRBJ2-2; abundance: .; d_gene: .; v_gene: TRBV5-4; CDR3nt: TGTGCCAGCAGCTTGGCCATAGCAGAATACGGGGAGCTGTTTTTT; CDR3aa: CASSLAIAEYGELFF
j_gene: TRBJ2-3; abundance: .; d_gene: .; v_gene: TRBV9; CDR3nt: TGTGCCAGCAGCGTACTTCCGGGGCTTGTGGATACGCAGTATTTT; CDR3aa: CASSVLPGLVDTQYF
j_gene: TRBJ1-2; abundance: few; d_gene: TRBD1; v_gene: TRBV29-1; CDR3nt: TGCAGCGTTACCGGGACAGGGAGTGGCTACACCTTC; CDR3aa: CSVTGTGSGYTF
j_gene: TRBJ2-5; abundance: .; d_gene: TRBD1; v_gene: TRBV5-4; CDR3nt: TGTGCCAGCAGCTTGGGGGGAGAATGGACAGGGAGAGAGACCCAGTACTTC; CDR3aa: CASSLGGEWTGRETQYF
j_gene: TRBJ1-1; abundance: .; d_gene: TRBD1; v_gene: TRBV11-2; CDR3nt: TGTGCCAGCAGCTTAGTAGGACAGGGAAAAGACGCTTTCTTT; CDR3aa: CASSLVGQGKDAFF
j_gene: TRBJ2-1; abundance: .; d_gene: TRBD2; v_gene: TRBV19; CDR3nt: TGTGCCAGTAGTATACGTCCTAGCGGGGGGCTGTACAATGAGCAGTTCTTC; CDR3aa: CASSIRPSGGLYNEQFF
j_gene: TRBJ2-5; abundance: .; d_gene: TRBD2; v_gene: TRBV7-9; CDR3nt: TGTGCCAGCAGCCCTCGGGGGAGGGTGGAGACCCAGTACTTC; CDR3aa: CASSPRGRVETQYF
j_gene: TRBJ2-3; abundance: .; d_gene: .; v_gene: TRBV18; CDR3nt: TGTGCCAGCTCAATAGGGCAAAGTAACACAGATACGCAGTATTTT; CDR3aa: CASSIGQSNTDTQYF
j_gene: TRBJ2-1; abundance: .; d_gene: .; v_gene: TRBV28; CDR3nt: TGTGCCAGCAGCCCACCAGCCCCCAATGAGCAGTTCTTC; CDR3aa: CASSPPAPNEQFF
j_gene: TRBJ2-7; abundance: .; d_gene: TRBD2; v_gene: TRBV5-1; CDR3nt: TGCGCCAGCAGCTGGACCACTAGCGGGGGGAGCTCCTACGAGCAGTACTTC; CDR3aa: CASSWTTSGGSSYEQYF
j_gene: TRBJ1-2; abundance: .; d_gene: TRBD1; v_gene: TRBV27; CDR3nt: TGTGCCAGCAGGCCCGCCAGGGGACAGGGGGCGAATGGCTACACCTTC; CDR3aa: CASRPARGQGANGYTF
j_gene: TRBJ2-5; abundance: .; d_gene: TRBD1; v_gene: TRBV6-1; CDR3nt: TGTGCCAGCAGTCGAAGGGGGCTATACCAAGAGACCCAGTACTTC; CDR3aa: CASSRRGLYQETQYF
j_gene: TRBJ1-2; abundance: .; d_gene: .; v_gene: TRBV9; CDR3nt: TGTGCCAGCAGCGTAGCTCAAGAACCTTATGGCTACACCTTC; CDR3aa: CASSVAQEPYGYTF
j_gene: TRBJ2-2; abundance: .; d_gene: TRBD1; v_gene: TRBV5-1; CDR3nt: TGCGCCAGCAGCTTGACAGGGGCGAACACCGGGGAGCTGTTTTTT; CDR3aa: CASSLTGANTGELFF
j_gene: TRBJ2-7; abundance: few; d_gene: .; v_gene: TRBV5-5; CDR3nt: TGTGCCAGCAGTCCTGAACAGACACAGCAGTACTTC; CDR3aa: CASSPEQTQQYF
j_gene: TRBJ1-1; abundance: .; d_gene: .; v_gene: TRBV6-5; CDR3nt: TGTGCCAGCAGTCCCGACCTGGAGTGGTCTGAAGCTTTCTTT; CDR3aa: CASSPDLEWSEAFF
j_gene: TRBJ1-2; abundance: once; d_gene: .; v_gene: TRBV7-9; CDR3nt: TGTGCCAGCAGCTTAGCAAGCAGGGTTAGCGGCTACACCTTC; CDR3aa: CASSLASRVSGYTF
j_gene: TRBJ2-3; abundance: .; d_gene: TRBD2; v_gene: TRBV14; CDR3nt: TGTGCCAGCAGCCGACGACTAGCGGGGGTTCTAGATACGCAGTATTTT; CDR3aa: CASSRRLAGVLDTQYF
j_gene: TRBJ2-1; abundance: .; d_gene: TRBD1; v_gene: TRBV6-6; CDR3nt: TGTGCCAGCATCAACAGACAGGGTTACTACAATGAGCAGTTCTTC; CDR3aa: CASINRQGYYNEQFF
j_gene: TRBJ1-1; abundance: .; d_gene: .; v_gene: TRBV6-4; CDR3nt: TGTGCCAGCAGTGACGGTCAGGGCAACACTGAAGCTTTCTTT; CDR3aa: CASSDGQGNTEAFF
j_gene: TRBJ2-3; abundance: .; d_gene: TRBD2; v_gene: TRBV29-1; CDR3nt: TGCAGCGTTGAAATTTCTAGCGGGGTAAAAGATACGCAGTATTTT; CDR3aa: CSVEISSGVKDTQYF
j_gene: TRBJ2-7; abundance: once; d_gene: TRBD1; v_gene: TRBV7-2; CDR3nt: TGTGCCAGCAGCTTGACAGGGGGCATAGACGAGCAGTACTTC; CDR3aa: CASSLTGGIDEQYF
j_gene: TRBJ2-5; abundance: .; d_gene: .; v_gene: TRBV5-1; CDR3nt: TGCGCCAGCAGCTTGGTAGGGGGAGTCTACCAAGAGACCCAGTACTTC; CDR3aa: CASSLVGGVYQETQYF
j_gene: TRBJ2-5; abundance: .; d_gene: .; v_gene: TRBV11-2; CDR3nt: TGTGCCAGCAGCGTTTTGGAGACCCAGTACTTC; CDR3aa: CASSVLETQYF
j_gene: TRBJ2-5; abundance: .; d_gene: TRBD2; v_gene: TRBV4-2; CDR3nt: TGTGCCAGCAGCCCATTTAGCGGGAGGGTGCAAGAGACCCAGTACTTC; CDR3aa: CASSPFSGRVQETQYF
j_gene: TRBJ2-1; abundance: .; d_gene: .; v_gene: TRBV11-3; CDR3nt: TGTGCCAGCAGCTTAGTGGTAGCGGCTTACAATGAGCAGTTCTTC; CDR3aa: CASSLVVAAYNEQFF
j_gene: TRBJ2-1; abundance: .; d_gene: .; v_gene: TRBV19; CDR3nt: TGTGCCAGTAGTTTTGGGGGACCCTACAATGAGCAGTTCTTC; CDR3aa: CASSFGGPYNEQFF
j_gene: TRBJ2-7; abundance: once; d_gene: TRBD2; v_gene: TRBV28; CDR3nt: TGTGCCAGCAGTTTCGGGAGGTCAGCAGGTGAGCAGTACTTC; CDR3aa: CASSFGRSAGEQYF
j_gene: TRBJ2-2; abundance: .; d_gene: TRBD1; v_gene: TRBV19; CDR3nt: TGTGCCAGTAGTATAGTAGGCAGGGGGCTGGGCACCGGGGAGCTGTTTTTT; CDR3aa: CASSIVGRGLGTGELFF
j_gene: TRBJ2-2; abundance: .; d_gene: .; v_gene: TRBV6-5; CDR3nt: TGTGCCAGCAGTTACTCCCAGATCACCGGGGAGCTGTTTTTT; CDR3aa: CASSYSQITGELFF
j_gene: TRBJ1-1; abundance: few; d_gene: .; v_gene: TRBV7-9; CDR3nt: TGTGCCAGCAGCCCAGGGCTGGCTTTTGAGTCAGGGTTTCGCGGAGCTTTCTTT; CDR3aa: CASSPGLAFESGFRGAFF
j_gene: TRBJ2-2; abundance: .; d_gene: TRBD2; v_gene: TRBV6-5; CDR3nt: TGTGCCAGCAGTTACTCCCCGGGGGGGACCGGGGAGCTGTTTTTT; CDR3aa: CASSYSPGGTGELFF
j_gene: TRBJ2-1; abundance: .; d_gene: TRBD2; v_gene: TRBV4-3; CDR3nt: TGCGCCAGCAGCCGTGACCCCCCGGGACTAGTCTTTGGTGAGCAGTTCTTC; CDR3aa: CASSRDPPGLVFGEQFF
j_gene: TRBJ1-1; abundance: .; d_gene: TRBD1; v_gene: TRBV27; CDR3nt: TGTGCCAGCAGTTCGGGACAGGGGGGCTTAATGAACACTGAAGCTTTCTTT; CDR3aa: CASSSGQGGLMNTEAFF
j_gene: TRBJ2-3; abundance: .; d_gene: .; v_gene: TRBV7-3; CDR3nt: TGTGCCAGCAGCTTTGGGGCGAAAGATACGCAGTATTTT; CDR3aa: CASSFGAKDTQYF